Following are 23 T cell receptor beta chains from one sample sequenced in a study of shared clonotypes between healthy human individuals. Measured with immunoSEQ multiplex PCR; TCRdb has only the in-frame clones, and not every one. The sample has a few million clones, just over 90% seen once. In the naive CD8 group, cells lacked CD45RO and were positively selected for CCR7, so terminally differentiated effector memory CD45RA+ cells were left out. The sample taken for sequencing was naive CD8+ T cells from PBMCs. Every receptor here comes from a man younger than 35 in good health. Some clones in this sample may be carry-over from other donors' samples.

The chain is built from TRBV5-1 and TRBJ2-1; a weak D match, TRBD2 (6 bases). Germline V lookup: CDR1 SGHRS, CDR2 YFSETQ. The CDR3 totals 18 residues. The germline V and J ends were trimmed by 0 bases and 2 bases, with 18 bases remaining between them. The CDR3 coding sequence is TGCGCCAGCAGCTTGGGGCCCCCCTCGGGAGTAACCTACAATGAGCAGTTCTTC. It codes for CASSLGPPSGVTYNEQFF.

The chain employs TRBV18 and TRBJ2-7; D might be TRBD1 or TRBD2, each matching 5 bases. In germline, CDR1 is KGHSH, CDR2 LQKENI. The CDR3 runs to 13 residues. V was cut by 2 bases and J by 6 bases, with 11 bases left in between. The CDR3 here is CASSPVGEREQYF. DNA for the CDR3: TGTGCCAGCTCACCAGTGGGGGAACGCGAGCAGTACTTC.

This chain uses TRBV14 with TRBJ2-7, with D unclear. Trimming stripped 0 bases from V and 2 bases from J, with 17 bases between. From germline, CDR1 is SGHDN and CDR2 FVKESK. This CDR3 region has 17 residues. CDR3 nucleotide sequence: TGTGCCAGCAGCCAAGATACCCGGCGGAGCCGGACCTACGAGCAGTACTTC. Its translation is CASSQDTRRSRTYEQYF. Combining the CDR3 with reference TRBV14 and TRBJ2-7 gives the whole variable domain EAGVTQFPSHSVIEKGQTVTLRCDPISGHDNLYWYRRVMGKEIKFLLHFVKESKQDESGMPNNRFLAERTGGTYSTLKVQPAELEDSGVYFCASSQDTRRSRTYEQYFGPGTRLTVT.

Points on this clone: The identical CDR3 is also encoded by other nucleotide sequences in the sample. The rearrangement uses TRBV28 and TRBJ2-6; D call uncertain. Germline lookup yields CDR1 MDHEN and CDR2 SYDVKM. The germline V and J ends were trimmed by 5 bases and 1 base, with 6 bases remaining between them. This CDR3 is built from 14 residues. The CDR3: CASSPGSGANVLTF. The CDR3, as DNA: TGTGCCAGCAGTCCTGGTTCTGGGGCCAACGTCCTGACTTTC.

V usage is TRBV5-6 and J usage is TRBJ2-1; no reliable D call. The germline V and J ends were trimmed by 3 bases and 6 bases, with 7 bases remaining between them. From germline, CDR1 is SGHDT and CDR2 YYEEEE. This CDR3 has 12 residues. CDR3 nucleotides: TGTGCCAGCAGCTGGGTGATCAATGAGCAGTTCTTC. Protein sequence: CASSWVINEQFF.

Of note for this clone: The same CDR3 also results from other DNA sequences found in this sample. The J gene is TRBJ2-2, the V gene TRBV28, with TRBD1 matching over 7 bases. Germline V CDR1 and CDR2: MDHEN, SYDVKM. The CDR3 has 16 residues. V lost 3 bases, J lost 0 bases, and 4 bases stayed unmatched. The CDR3: CASSFAGQANTGELFF. For the CDR3, the DNA is TGTGCCAGCAGTTTTGCAGGACAGGCGAACACCGGGGAGCTGTTTTTT.

The chain recombines TRBV5-1 with TRBJ2-2; the match to TRBD2 covers 9 bases. This CDR3 region has 17 residues. CDR1 and CDR2 from the germline V gene are SGHRS and YFSETQ. Trimming took 1 base from V and 5 from J; bases not matched to a gene: 9. The CDR3 DNA follows: TGCGCCAGCAGCTTGTCGGTAGCGGGAGCTCGGACCGGGGAGCTGTTTTTT. Amino acids: CASSLSVAGARTGELFF.

This rearrangement joins TRBV27 to TRBJ2-7; D gene unclear. The V end lost 1 base, the J end lost 6 bases, and 16 bases lay between the germline ends. Germline V CDR1 and CDR2: MNHEY, SMNVEV (reference sequence). This CDR3 has 15 amino acids. The CDR3 is CASSLLLRPPAEQYF. As DNA, the CDR3 is TGTGCCAGCAGTTTATTGCTTCGGCCGCCCGCCGAGCAGTACTTC.

This chain joins TRBV7-7 and TRBJ2-1; 7 bases align to TRBD1. Trimming took 4 bases from V and 6 from J; bases not matched to a gene: 3. CDR1 is SSHAT and CDR2 is FNYEAQ in the germline V gene (reference sequence). The CDR3 is made up of 13 amino acids. The DNA of the CDR3 is TGTGCCAGCAGCTCCCGGGACAGCAATGAGCAGTTCTTC. It is translated as CASSSRDSNEQFF.

This chain joins TRBV2 and TRBJ2-7, with 10 bases fitting TRBD1. CDR1 and CDR2 from the germline V gene are SNHLY and FYNNEI. Unmatched junction bases numbered 12, after V lost 7 bases and J lost 3 bases. This CDR3 region has 16 residues. The CDR3 region has the DNA TGTGCCAGCAACACACCGGGACAGGGGACCTTCTACGAGCAGTACTTC. Residues: CASNTPGQGTFYEQYF.

The chain joins TRBV27 to TRBJ1-2; D is perhaps TRBD1 (5 bases). V was shortened by 3 bases and J by 4 bases, with 15 bases between the two germline ends. This CDR3 spans 15 amino acids. Germline V lookup: CDR1 MNHEY, CDR2 SMNVEV (reference sequence). CDR3 bases: TGTGCCAGCAGTTTTTTTAGTGGGGGAATCTATGGCTACACCTTC. This translates into CASSFFSGGIYGYTF.

The rearrangement uses TRBV4-2 and TRBJ2-4; D possibly uses TRBD1 or TRBD2 (5 bases each). Germline-derived CDR1 and CDR2 are LGHNA and YNFKEQ. V was clipped by 6 bases and J by 5 bases, with 14 bases between them. CDR3 size: 14 residues. CDR3: CASSPPGPENIQYF. The CDR3 bases are TGTGCCAGCAGTCCCCCGGGGCCCGAAAACATTCAGTACTTC.

CDR3 sequence: CASSIFGQGYQPQHF. The DNA of the CDR3 is TGTGCCAGTAGTATCTTTGGACAGGGTTATCAGCCCCAGCATTTT. This sequence joins TRBV19 and TRBJ1-5; TRBD1 aligns across 8 bases. The CDR3 loop spans 15 amino acids. With 3 bases clipped from V and 5 bases from J, the junction kept 6 bases outside the gene matches. The germline gives CDR1 LNHDA, CDR2 SQIVND (reference sequence).

The V gene is TRBV28, the J gene TRBJ1-1; D gene unclear. V shed 4 bases and J shed 5 bases, with 14 bases lying between them. There are 14 residues in the CDR3. Per the germline V gene, CDR1 is MDHEN and CDR2 is SYDVKM. Written as DNA, the CDR3 is TGTGCCAGCAGTTGGACCTATCGACGGACTGAAGCTTTCTTT. Translation gives CASSWTYRRTEAFF.

V and J are TRBV4-3 and TRBJ2-3; 7 bases line up with TRBD1. After removal of 6 bases from V and 2 bases from J, the junction contained 8 bases not matched to a gene. Per the germline V gene, CDR1 is LGHNA and CDR2 is YSLEER. The CDR3 sequence is 15 residues long. The CDR3 spells CASSFVGQPTDTQYF. CDR3 DNA sequence: TGCGCCAGCAGTTTTGTGGGACAGCCCACAGATACGCAGTATTTT.

V is TRBV14 and J is TRBJ2-3, with D uncertain. Trimming took off 0 bases at V and 0 bases at J, with 7 bases between the two ends. CDR1 is SGHDN and CDR2 is FVKESK in the germline V gene. The CDR3 is made up of 15 amino acids. The CDR3, as DNA: TGTGCCAGCAGCCAAGAGTCCGGGAGCACAGATACGCAGTATTTT. It encodes CASSQESGSTDTQYF.

This chain connects TRBV9 to TRBJ2-1, with unresolved D. The CDR3 runs to 16 residues. V lost 0 bases to trimming and J lost 0 bases, with 10 bases between them. Germline values: CDR1 SGDLS, CDR2 YYNGEE. Here the CDR3 DNA reads TGTGCCAGCAGCGTAGAGGCGGACCTCTCCTACAATGAGCAGTTCTTC. Translation: CASSVEADLSYNEQFF.

This chain uses TRBV7-8 with TRBJ2-2; D call uncertain. Trimming left V 2 bases short and J 5 bases short, with 12 bases between. The CDR3 totals 15 residues. Germline assignment: CDR1 SGHVS and CDR2 FQNEAQ. The CDR3 reads CASSLLPRETGELFF. CDR3 sequence (DNA): TGTGCCAGCAGCTTATTGCCCAGAGAGACCGGGGAGCTGTTTTTT.

The J gene is TRBJ2-2, the V gene TRBV7-2; D possibly corresponds to TRBD1 (6 bases). Germline V gives CDR1 SGHTA, CDR2 FQGNSA. V was pared by 2 bases and J by 7 bases, with 20 bases between. There are 17 residues in the CDR3. The CDR3 sequence: CASSLLLGVRGGGELFF. DNA of the CDR3: TGTGCCAGCAGCTTATTGCTCGGCGTTAGAGGGGGCGGGGAGCTGTTTTTT.

A note on this clone: Distinct nucleotide sequences in the sample also encode this CDR3. V and J are TRBV28 and TRBJ1-5; D possibly corresponds to TRBD1 (5 bases). The V end lost 4 bases, the J end lost 5 bases, and 12 bases lay between the germline ends. Germline CDR1 is MDHEN and CDR2 is SYDVKM. There are 14 residues in the CDR3. CDR3: CASSSNQGDQPQHF. DNA of the CDR3: TGTGCCAGCAGTTCCAATCAGGGTGATCAGCCCCAGCATTTT. The entire variable domain, with the rest obtained from reference TRBV28 and TRBJ1-5, is as follows: DVKVTQSSRYLVKRTGEKVFLECVQDMDHENMFWYRQDPGLGLRLIYFSYDVKMKEKGDIPEGYSVSREKKERFSLILESASTNQTSMYLCASSSNQGDQPQHFGDGTRLSIL.

The rearrangement uses TRBV29-1 and TRBJ1-1; D is perhaps TRBD1 (5 bases). Between the trimmed V and J ends, which lost 4 bases and 0 bases, there was a span of 12 bases. The CDR3 loop spans 14 amino acids. The germline V gene has CDR1 SQVTM and CDR2 ANQGSEA. CDR3 sequence reads: CSVGEGPLNTEAFF. The CDR3 DNA reads TGCAGCGTTGGGGAGGGGCCCTTGAACACTGAAGCTTTCTTT. Full variable domain (rest looked up from reference TRBV29-1 and TRBJ1-1): SAVISQKPSRDICQRGTSLTIQCQVDSQVTMMFWYRQQPGQSLTLIATANQGSEATYESGFVIDKFPISRPNLTFSTLTVSNMSPEDSSIYLCSVGEGPLNTEAFFGQGTRLTVV.

The genes are TRBV14 and TRBJ2-5; 10 nucleotides agree with TRBD2. The V gene's germline CDR1 is SGHDN and CDR2 FVKESK. The length of the CDR3 is 16 residues. J was trimmed by 5 bases and V by 6 bases; bases with no gene match: 12. The CDR3: CASSRKLAGIGETQYF. The CDR3 DNA reads as TGTGCCAGCAGTCGCAAACTAGCGGGAATTGGGGAGACCCAGTACTTC. Using reference TRBV14 and TRBJ2-5 for the parts outside the CDR3, the full variable domain is EAGVTQFPSHSVIEKGQTVTLRCDPISGHDNLYWYRRVMGKEIKFLLHFVKESKQDESGMPNNRFLAERTGGTYSTLKVQPAELEDSGVYFCASSRKLAGIGETQYFGPGTRLLVL.

This clone has just one count. The V call is TRBV6-1, the J call TRBJ1-5; the D is unclear. The V end was cut by 0 bases, the J end by 7 bases, with 10 bases between. CDR1 is MNHNS and CDR2 is SASEGT in the germline V gene. This CDR3 is built from 14 residues. The CDR3 loop reads CASSEAARRQPQHF. The DNA of the CDR3 is TGTGCCAGCAGTGAAGCGGCCCGGAGGCAGCCCCAGCATTTT.